The 6 T cell receptor beta chains in this list originate from one sample, sequenced in a study of blood T cell repertoires in COVID-19 (dated by TCRdb to the early 2020s). The library was generated by the immunoSEQ multiplex PCR assay. The table comes from immuneACCESS by way of TCRdb, which keeps in-frame sequences with V and J called. Part of the clones is missing from these tables; in studies checked, under half for an unresolved V gene and the rest for unknown reasons. Here the sample has roughly 330,000 clones; about 89% occur a single time. The ten largest clones represent approximately 5% of the sample. The sequenced sample consisted of PBMCs or T cells enriched from blood (not recorded which). The receptor set was obtained from a woman aged 25-40 years who had recovered from COVID-19.

The chain recombines TRBV28 with TRBJ1-5, with 10 bases aligning to TRBD1. Germline lookup yields CDR1 MDHEN and CDR2 SYDVKM. The V gene end was trimmed by 4 bases and the J gene end by 6 bases; junction bases not matched to a gene: 12. The CDR3 is 17 amino acids. CDR3 coding DNA: TGTGCCAGCAGTTCGCCGGGACAGGGGCCGCCCGGTCAGCCCCAGCATTTT. Protein product: CASSSPGQGPPGQPQHF.

The CDR3 loop is CASSSEEGAEKLFF. The CDR3 coding sequence is TGTGCCAGCAGCTCGGAGGAGGGGGCTGAAAAACTGTTTTTT. V and J are TRBV4-2 and TRBJ1-4, with 7 bases lining up with TRBD1. The germline gives CDR1 LGHNA, CDR2 YNFKEQ. The CDR3 spans 14 residues. V lost 5 bases to trimming and J lost 7 bases; unmatched junction nucleotides: 7.

The chain uses TRBV5-1 and TRBJ2-7; 9 bases agree with TRBD1. V shed 4 bases and J 4 bases; nucleotides not matched to a gene: 3. The CDR3 spans 13 residues. Per the germline V gene, CDR1 is SGHRS and CDR2 is YFSETQ. The CDR3 DNA sequence: TGCGCCAGCAGCAGGGACAGGGTTTACGAGCAGTACTTC. Translating gives CASSRDRVYEQYF.

This chain connects TRBV27 to TRBJ1-1, with D hard to call. The CDR3 is 14 amino acids. In germline, CDR1 is MNHEY, CDR2 SMNVEV (reference sequence). Deletions cut 1 base from V and 1 base from J, with 7 bases between. DNA of the CDR3: TGTGCCAGCAGTTTATACAGCCGGAACACTGAAGCTTTCTTT. This codes for CASSLYSRNTEAFF.

In DNA form, the CDR3 reads TGTGCCAGTAGCCCGACAGGGACCCTTGAAGCTTTCTTT. Its protein is CASSPTGTLEAFF. The J gene is TRBJ1-1, the V gene TRBV19, with 7 bases fitting TRBD1. V shed 6 bases, J shed 7 bases, and the junction held 8 bases outside the gene matches. Germline V gives CDR1 LNHDA, CDR2 SQIVND (reference sequence). The CDR3 runs to 13 residues. Full variable domain (outside the CDR3, taken from reference TRBV19 and TRBJ1-1): DGGITQSPKYLFRKEGQNVTLSCEQNLNHDAMYWYRQDPGQGLRLIYYSQIVNDFQKGDIAEGYSVSREKKESFPLTVTSAQKNPTAFYLCASSPTGTLEAFFGQGTRLTVV.

The J gene is TRBJ2-1, the V gene TRBV11-3; TRBD2 is a possible D gene (6 bases). CDR3 size: 13 residues. Looked up from germline, CDR1 is SGHNT and CDR2 is YENEEA. The ends were cut back, 8 bases at V and 9 bases at J, with 17 bases in the middle. Here the CDR3 reads CASGRTSTAEQFF. CDR3 nucleotide sequence: TGTGCCAGCGGTCGAACTAGCACGGCTGAGCAGTTCTTC.